The clone carrying this TCR beta chain was observed many times. The authors amplified TCR beta CDR3 regions from RNA transcripts. HTBI-primed RT-PCR formed the first round, and a multiplex PCR formed the second. Each CDR3 protein is one row after TCRdb ran MiXCR on the multiplex PCR reads. The sample lists 300,000 to 400,000 distinct CDR3 sequences, roughly 15% occurring once. V was pared by 5 bases and J by 4 bases, with 6 bases between. The CDR3 runs to 11 residues. Germline V lookup: CDR1 SNHLY, CDR2 FYNNEI. The entry originates in a study of Graves' ophthalmopathy and Graves' hyperthyroidism. Moderate-to-severe activity, with CAS ≥3, NOSPECS ≥4 and duration under 3 months, characterized the donors with ophthalmopathy.

The sample consisted of peripheral blood. This chain joins TRBV2 and TRBJ2-7, with D unclear. The origin of this receptor is an adult man with Graves' ophthalmopathy. The CDR3 reads CASSNLYEQYF. Here the CDR3 DNA reads TGTGCCAGCAGTAACCTGTACGAGCAGTACTTC.